These 20 T cell receptor beta chains share one sample of origin, sequenced in a study of T cell changes during pregnancy in multiple sclerosis. Generated by immunoSEQ multiplex PCR, the TCRdb table keeps only in-frame clones and is missing some. This sample yields 45,000 to 65,000 clones, of which 80% to 95% are seen a single time; 3.6% belongs to the top ten. The specimen comprised peripheral blood, sampled after pregnancy. Receptors originate from a female donor in good health, enrolled as a control in a pregnancy study.

The CDR3 DNA sequence: TGCAGCGTACCCATGACTAGCGGGGTCACAGATACGCAGTATTTT. Its translation: CSVPMTSGVTDTQYF. The genes are TRBV29-1 and TRBJ2-3; TRBD2 matches 11 bases. CDR1 is SQVTM, CDR2 ANQGSEA, per germline. There are 15 residues in the CDR3. J lost 2 bases, V lost 6 bases, and 7 bases had no gene match.

This clone appeared once. The chain combines TRBV4-2 with TRBJ2-4, with 10 nucleotides matching TRBD1. V gave up 5 bases and J gave up 7 bases; unmatched junction bases: 11. CDR1 is LGHNA, CDR2 YNFKEQ, per germline. The CDR3 is made up of 16 amino acids. CDR3 sequence: CASSATYRQGANIQYF. DNA of the CDR3: TGTGCCAGCAGCGCTACGTATAGACAGGGGGCGAACATTCAGTACTTC.

The chain combines TRBV7-9 with TRBJ2-1; 10 bases agree with TRBD1. From germline, CDR1 is SEHNR and CDR2 FQNEAQ (reference sequence). The junction had 13 bases not matched to a gene; V was cut back by 6 bases and J by 8 bases. The CDR3 covers 16 residues. The CDR3 DNA follows: TGTGCCAGCAGTCCCGAGGGACAGGGGAAATTTCATGAGCAGTTCTTC. It translates to CASSPEGQGKFHEQFF.

The CDR3 nucleotides read TGTGCCAGCAGCTTAGTAGGGGGTTTCCCGGGAGAGCAGTACTTC. The encoded protein is CASSLVGGFPGEQYF. V is TRBV11-2 and J is TRBJ2-7; TRBD1 might be the D (6 bases). From germline, CDR1 is SGHAT and CDR2 FQNNGV. V was pared by 1 base and J by 7 bases, with 17 bases between. This CDR3 comprises 15 residues.

This clone was seen just once. This rearrangement joins TRBV19 to TRBJ2-2, with D tentatively TRBD1 (6 bases). The CDR3 loop spans 15 amino acids. Trimming removed 3 bases at V and 5 bases at J, with 13 bases between. Germline CDR1 and CDR2: LNHDA and SQIVND (reference sequence). The CDR3 is CASSISGDGTGELFF. As DNA, the CDR3 is TGTGCCAGTAGTATCTCAGGGGACGGAACCGGGGAGCTGTTTTTT.

The chain joins TRBV6-1 to TRBJ2-1; D unclear. V lost 6 bases and J lost 9, with 18 bases in between. This CDR3 is built from 14 residues. Germline values: CDR1 MNHNS, CDR2 SASEGT. CDR3 DNA sequence: TGTGCCAGCAGGCCTTCCGGGTCCTTGAGTGAGCAGTTCTTC. It specifies CASRPSGSLSEQFF.

This clone was seen once. The chain links TRBV9 to TRBJ2-7; TRBD1 agrees at 9 bases. The CDR3 contains 14 residues. In germline, CDR1 is SGDLS, CDR2 YYNGEE. Trimming removed 0 bases from V and 4 bases from J; junction bases left unmatched: 2. Written as DNA, the CDR3 is TGTGCCAGCAGCGTAGGACAGGGGGGATACGAGCAGTACTTC. Amino acid sequence: CASSVGQGGYEQYF.

The chain recombines TRBV10-2 with TRBJ1-6; 9 bases map to TRBD1. Trimming at V came to 5 bases and at J to 10 bases, leaving 6 bases not matched to a gene. Germline V gene sequence: CDR1 WSHSY, CDR2 SAAADI. The CDR3 is made up of 14 amino acids. The CDR3 DNA follows: TGCGCCAGCAGTTCCGGGACAGGGTACTCACCCCTCCACTTT. This codes for CASSSGTGYSPLHF.

The V gene is TRBV5-6, the J gene TRBJ2-3; no clear D. V gave up 1 base and J gave up 0 bases, with 3 bases separating them. The CDR3 loop spans 13 amino acids. In germline, CDR1 is SGHDT, CDR2 YYEEEE. The CDR3 nucleotides are TGTGCCAGCAGCTTGCATAGCACAGATACGCAGTATTTT. Residues: CASSLHSTDTQYF.

The CDR3 DNA is TGTGCTAGTGGTTTGCCTCCGGGACAGGGTAGAGGCGAGCAGTACTTC. Residues: CASGLPPGQGRGEQYF. The chain is built from TRBV12-5 and TRBJ2-7; 9 positions match TRBD1. CDR3 length: 16 residues. After removal of 2 bases from V and 6 bases from J, the junction contained 11 bases not matched to a gene. Looked up from germline, CDR1 is LGHNT and CDR2 is FRNRAP.

The count of this clone is one. The chain is built from TRBV2 and TRBJ2-3; a weak D match, TRBD2 (6 bases). Germline V gene lookup returns CDR1 SNHLY and CDR2 FYNNEI. The CDR3 extends over 14 amino acids. The V gene lost 3 bases and the J gene lost 3 bases, with 10 bases spanning the gap. The CDR3, as DNA: TGTGCCAGCAGTGATAGCGGACTGACAGATACGCAGTATTTT. This encodes CASSDSGLTDTQYF.

The V gene is TRBV5-1, the J gene TRBJ2-5, with a weak D call TRBD1 (5 bases). CDR1 SGHRS and CDR2 YFSETQ come from the germline V gene. This CDR3 is built from 15 residues. With 1 base removed from V and 0 bases from J, the gap between germline ends came to 10 bases. The DNA for the CDR3 is TGCGCCAGCAGCTTGTCAGGGTTCGACCAAGAGACCCAGTACTTC. This translates into CASSLSGFDQETQYF. Variable domain in full (rest from reference TRBV5-1 and TRBJ2-5): KAGVTQTPRYLIKTRGQQVTLSCSPISGHRSVSWYQQTPGQGLQFLFEYFSETQRNKGNFPGRFSGRQFSNSRSEMNVSTLELGDSALYLCASSLSGFDQETQYFGPGTRLLVL.

This chain joins TRBV5-1 and TRBJ1-1; 8 positions agree with TRBD1. Per germline, CDR1 SGHRS and CDR2 YFSETQ. The CDR3 is 14 residues long. With V trimmed by 6 bases and J by 3 bases, 7 bases remained unmatched. CDR3 coding DNA: TGCGCCAGCATGCTCCAGGGGGCTGACACTGAAGCTTTCTTT. This codes for CASMLQGADTEAFF.

V and J are TRBV27 and TRBJ2-1; TRBD2 matches at 11 bases. The CDR3 is 17 residues long. Germline V lookup: CDR1 MNHEY, CDR2 SMNVEV (reference sequence). V trimming: 4 bases; J trimming: 6 bases; junction bases outside the gene matches: 11. The CDR3 DNA follows: TGTGCCAGCAGTTCCGCCTTCGGGACTAGCGGTACCAATGAGCAGTTCTTC. Amino acid sequence: CASSSAFGTSGTNEQFF.

Note on this clone: Compared with germline, one end of the junction differs, possibly owing to a read error. The rearrangement joins TRBV7-3 to TRBJ2-7; D is uncertain. Germline CDR1 reads SGHTA; CDR2 reads FQGTGA. The CDR3 consists of 8 residues. The CDR3 sequence is CASSLDKF. DNA of the CDR3: TGTGCCAGCAGCTTAGACAAATTC.

CDR3 nucleotide sequence: TGTGCCAGCAGTCCGGGACAGGCCCCCTACGAGCAGTACTTC. It codes for CASSPGQAPYEQYF. The V gene is TRBV28, the J gene TRBJ2-7, with 8 bases that match TRBD1. The junction had 5 bases not matched to a gene; V was cut back by 5 bases and J by 2 bases. Germline assignment: CDR1 MDHEN and CDR2 SYDVKM. The CDR3 spans 14 residues.

This clone was detected only once. The chain uses TRBV7-2 and TRBJ2-1; D is unresolved. CDR1 is SGHTA and CDR2 is FQGNSA in the germline V gene. This CDR3 is 12 amino acids long. V lost 5 bases and J 10 bases, leaving 12 bases between the germline ends. The CDR3 here is CASSIDSGEQFF. CDR3 coding DNA: TGTGCCAGCAGCATTGACTCCGGGGAGCAGTTCTTC. The entire variable domain, with the rest obtained from reference TRBV7-2 and TRBJ2-1, is as follows: GAGVSQSPSNKVTEKGKDVELRCDPISGHTALYWYRQSLGQGLEFLIYFQGNSAPDKSGLPSDRFSAERTGGSVSTLTIQRTQQEDSAVYLCASSIDSGEQFFGPGTRLTVL.

The CDR3 loop reads CSVEDLDRVGGYTF. Here the CDR3 DNA reads TGCAGCGTTGAAGACCTGGACAGGGTAGGCGGCTACACCTTC. This chain joins TRBV29-1 and TRBJ1-2; 8 positions agree with TRBD1. The CDR3 length is 14 residues. From germline, CDR1 is SQVTM and CDR2 ANQGSEA. Trimming removed 0 bases from V and 8 bases from J; junction bases left unmatched: 8. The full variable domain, rest sourced from reference TRBV29-1 and TRBJ1-2, is SAVISQKPSRDICQRGTSLTIQCQVDSQVTMMFWYRQQPGQSLTLIATANQGSEATYESGFVIDKFPISRPNLTFSTLTVSNMSPEDSSIYLCSVEDLDRVGGYTFGSGTRLTVV.

The chain carries TRBV5-1 and TRBJ1-5; perhaps TRBD1 as D (6 bases). The CDR3 consists of 15 residues. V lost 1 base and J lost 3, with 11 bases in between. Looked up from germline, CDR1 is SGHRS and CDR2 is YFSETQ. The CDR3 spells CASSLMAGANQPQHF. In nucleotides, the CDR3 is TGCGCCAGCAGCTTGATGGCAGGGGCCAATCAGCCCCAGCATTTT.

The chain is built from TRBV27 and TRBJ2-2; D is uncertain. CDR1 is MNHEY, CDR2 SMNVEV, per germline (reference sequence). The CDR3 spans 13 residues. V lost 1 base, J lost 4 bases, and 4 bases lay in between. CDR3 nucleotides: TGTGCCAGCAGTTTATTCGGCACCGGGGAGCTGTTTTTT. It yields the protein CASSLFGTGELFF.